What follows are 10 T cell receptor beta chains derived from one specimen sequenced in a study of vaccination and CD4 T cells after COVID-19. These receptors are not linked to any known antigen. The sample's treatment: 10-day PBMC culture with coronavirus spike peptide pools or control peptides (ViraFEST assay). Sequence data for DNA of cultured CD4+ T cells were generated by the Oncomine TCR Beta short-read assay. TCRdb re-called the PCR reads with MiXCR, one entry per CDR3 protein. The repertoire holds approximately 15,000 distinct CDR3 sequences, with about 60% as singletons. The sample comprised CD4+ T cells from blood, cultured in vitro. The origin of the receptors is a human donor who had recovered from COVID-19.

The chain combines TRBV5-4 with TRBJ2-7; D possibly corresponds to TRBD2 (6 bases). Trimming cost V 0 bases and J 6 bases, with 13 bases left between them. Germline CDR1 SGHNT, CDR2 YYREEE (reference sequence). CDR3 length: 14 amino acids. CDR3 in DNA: TGTGCCAGCAGCTTGGGCGGGACGTCGTCCGAGCAGTACTTC. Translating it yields CASSLGGTSSEQYF.

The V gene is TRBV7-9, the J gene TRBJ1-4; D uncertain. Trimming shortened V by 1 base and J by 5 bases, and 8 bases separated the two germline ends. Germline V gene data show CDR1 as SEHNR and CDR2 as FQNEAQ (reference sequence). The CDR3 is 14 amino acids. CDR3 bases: TGTGCCAGCAGCTTAGGGGTCAACAATGAAAAACTGTTTTTT. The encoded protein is CASSLGVNNEKLFF. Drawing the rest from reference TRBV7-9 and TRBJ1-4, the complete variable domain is DTGVSQNPRHKITKRGQNVTFRCDPISEHNRLYWYRQTLGQGPEFLTYFQNEAQLEKSRLLSDRFSAERPKGSFSTLEIQRTEQGDSAMYLCASSLGVNNEKLFFGSGTQLSVL.

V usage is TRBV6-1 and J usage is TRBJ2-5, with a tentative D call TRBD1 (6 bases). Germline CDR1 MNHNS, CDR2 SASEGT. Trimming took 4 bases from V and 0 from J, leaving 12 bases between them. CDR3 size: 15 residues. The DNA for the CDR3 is TGTGCCAGCAGTGGAGACAGGATCTACCAAGAGACCCAGTACTTC. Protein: CASSGDRIYQETQYF.

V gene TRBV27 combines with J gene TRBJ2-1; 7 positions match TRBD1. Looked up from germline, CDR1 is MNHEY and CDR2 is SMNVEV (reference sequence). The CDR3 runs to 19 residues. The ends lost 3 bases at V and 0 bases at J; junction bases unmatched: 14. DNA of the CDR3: TGTGCCAGCAGTTTCACTCGCGGACAGGCTGTGAGCTCCTACAATGAGCAGTTCTTC. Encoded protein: CASSFTRGQAVSSYNEQFF.

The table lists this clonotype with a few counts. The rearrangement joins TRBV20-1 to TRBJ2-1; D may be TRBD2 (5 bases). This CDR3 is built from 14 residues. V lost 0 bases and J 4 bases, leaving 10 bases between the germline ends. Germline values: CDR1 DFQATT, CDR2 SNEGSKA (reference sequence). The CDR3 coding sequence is TGCAGTGCTAGAGAGGGGAGTACGTACAATGAGCAGTTCTTC. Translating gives CSAREGSTYNEQFF.

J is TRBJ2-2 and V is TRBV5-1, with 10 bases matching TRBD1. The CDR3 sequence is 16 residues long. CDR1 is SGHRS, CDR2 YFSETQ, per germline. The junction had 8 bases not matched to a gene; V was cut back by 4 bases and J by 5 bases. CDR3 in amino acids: CASSMRTGGYTGELFF. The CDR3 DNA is TGCGCCAGCAGCATGAGGACAGGGGGGTATACCGGGGAGCTGTTTTTT.

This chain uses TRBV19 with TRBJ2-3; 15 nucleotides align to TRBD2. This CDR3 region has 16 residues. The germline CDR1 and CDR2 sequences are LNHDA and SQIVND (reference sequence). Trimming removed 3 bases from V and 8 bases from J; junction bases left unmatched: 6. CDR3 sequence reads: CASSIGLAGGPATQYF. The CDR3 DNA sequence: TGTGCCAGTAGTATCGGACTAGCGGGAGGGCCGGCTACGCAGTATTTT.

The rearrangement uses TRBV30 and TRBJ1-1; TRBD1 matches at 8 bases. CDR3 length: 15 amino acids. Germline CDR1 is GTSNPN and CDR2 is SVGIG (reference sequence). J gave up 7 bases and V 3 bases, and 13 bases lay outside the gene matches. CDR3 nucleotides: TGTGCCTGGAGGCGGGGAACAGGGGGAAGGCTTGAAGCTTTCTTT. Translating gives CAWRRGTGGRLEAFF.

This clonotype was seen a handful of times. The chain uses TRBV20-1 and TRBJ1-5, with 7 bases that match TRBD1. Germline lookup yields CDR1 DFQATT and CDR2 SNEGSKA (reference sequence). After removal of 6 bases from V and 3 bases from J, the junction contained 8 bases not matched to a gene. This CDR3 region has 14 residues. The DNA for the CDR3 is TGCAGTGCATCACAGGGGAGTAACAATCAGCCCCAGCATTTT. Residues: CSASQGSNNQPQHF.

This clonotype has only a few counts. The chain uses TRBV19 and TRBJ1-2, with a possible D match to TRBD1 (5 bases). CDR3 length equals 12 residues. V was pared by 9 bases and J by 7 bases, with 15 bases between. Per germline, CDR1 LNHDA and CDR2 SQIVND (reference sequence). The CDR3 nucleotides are TGTGCCAGCCATTCAGGGCAGGGTGGCTACACCTTC. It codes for CASHSGQGGYTF. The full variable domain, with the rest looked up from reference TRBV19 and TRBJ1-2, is DGGITQSPKYLFRKEGQNVTLSCEQNLNHDAMYWYRQDPGQGLRLIYYSQIVNDFQKGDIAEGYSVSREKKESFPLTVTSAQKNPTAFYLCASHSGQGGYTFGSGTRLTVV.